What follows are 30 T cell receptor beta chains derived from one specimen sequenced in a study of blood T cell repertoires in COVID-19. Using immunoSEQ multiplex PCR, the repertoire was profiled, and TCRdb retains in-frame clones only, with some absent. This table holds 70,000 to 95,000 clones, around four fifths found once. The source material was peripheral blood. Receptors were obtained from a woman between 70 and 85 years old with active or convalescent COVID-19.

This clone occurred a few times. Written as DNA, the CDR3 is TGTGCCAGCAGCCCTCACCCGACAGGCTCTGGAAACACCATATATTTT. Translated, it gives CASSPHPTGSGNTIYF. The chain joins TRBV7-7 to TRBJ1-3, with a weak D call TRBD1 (6 bases). Deletions cut 5 bases from V and 0 bases from J, with 14 bases between. CDR1 and CDR2 (germline): SSHAT, FNYEAQ (reference sequence). The CDR3 is made up of 16 amino acids. Full variable domain (missing parts from reference TRBV7-7 and TRBJ1-3): GAGVSQSPRYKVTKRGQDVTLRCDPISSHATLYWYQQALGQGPEFLTYFNYEAQPDKSGLPSDRFSAERPEGSISTLTIQRTEQRDSAMYRCASSPHPTGSGNTIYFGEGSWLTVV.

This sequence joins TRBV18 and TRBJ2-2, with D perhaps matching TRBD1 (6 bases). CDR3 size: 15 residues. Germline loops: CDR1 KGHSH, CDR2 LQKENI. With 4 bases removed from V and 6 bases from J, the gap between germline ends came to 15 bases. CDR3: CASSLGQFGSGELFF. In nucleotides, the CDR3 is TGTGCCAGCTCACTAGGACAGTTTGGATCCGGGGAGCTGTTTTTT.

The chain employs TRBV29-1 and TRBJ2-2; D is possibly TRBD1 (6 bases). The germline CDR1 and CDR2 sequences are SQVTM and ANQGSEA. This CDR3 spans 13 amino acids. Trimming took off 6 bases at V and 3 bases at J, with 11 bases between the two ends. This chain's CDR3 is CSVRTVYTGELFF. DNA of the CDR3: TGCAGCGTCCGGACAGTCTACACCGGGGAGCTGTTTTTT.

The chain has TRBV7-6 and TRBJ2-1; TRBD2 is a possible D gene (6 bases). CDR1 is SGHVS, CDR2 FNYEAQ, per germline. With 5 bases removed from V and 6 bases from J, the gap between germline ends came to 14 bases. This CDR3 spans 14 amino acids. Written as DNA, the CDR3 is TGTGCCAGCAGCCCGTGGGGGGTGGGCAATGAGCAGTTCTTC. Amino acids: CASSPWGVGNEQFF.

This chain uses TRBV15 with TRBJ1-6, with no clear D. Deletions cut 0 bases from V and 1 base from J, with 10 bases between. CDR3 size: 17 residues. Looked up from germline, CDR1 is LNHNV and CDR2 is YYDKDF (reference sequence). This chain's CDR3 is CATSRDRVGSYNSPLHF. CDR3 in DNA: TGTGCCACCAGCAGAGATCGAGTCGGTTCCTATAATTCACCCCTCCACTTT.

This clone was seen only a few times. This chain connects TRBV19 to TRBJ2-1; D is undetermined. CDR1 is LNHDA and CDR2 is SQIVND in the germline V gene (reference sequence). V lost 3 bases to trimming and J lost 0 bases, with 3 bases between them. The CDR3 is 13 residues long. The CDR3 protein is CASSMSSYNEQFF. The CDR3 bases are TGTGCCAGTAGTATGAGCTCCTACAATGAGCAGTTCTTC.

The CDR3 protein is CAISESTSGAYEQYF. Here the CDR3 DNA reads TGTGCCATCAGTGAGTCCACTAGCGGGGCCTACGAGCAGTACTTC. The chain is built from TRBV10-3 and TRBJ2-7, with 10 bases that match TRBD2. The CDR3 runs to 15 residues. V was clipped by 0 bases and J by 2 bases; unmatched bases: 1. Germline CDR1 and CDR2: ENHRY and SYGVKD.

The chain uses TRBV10-3 and TRBJ1-6, with a possible D match to TRBD1 (6 bases). Germline-derived CDR1 and CDR2 are ENHRY and SYGVKD. Trimming took off 6 bases at V and 14 bases at J, with 17 bases between the two ends. The CDR3 length is 13 residues. The CDR3 reads CAISPGRGSTLHF. CDR3 in DNA: TGTGCCATCAGCCCAGGCAGGGGCTCAACCCTCCACTTT.

V gene TRBV7-2 combines with J gene TRBJ2-5; possibly TRBD2 for D (5 bases). The germline CDR1 and CDR2 sequences are SGHTA and FQGNSA. Deletions cut 1 base from V and 2 bases from J, with 14 bases between. CDR3 length: 16 amino acids. As DNA, the CDR3 is TGTGCCAGCAGCTTAGAGCGAGCGGTGATGCAAGAGACCCAGTACTTC. Translating gives CASSLERAVMQETQYF.

The chain couples TRBV4-2 to TRBJ2-5, with 8 bases matching TRBD1. This CDR3 has 16 amino acids. The ends lost 1 base at V and 2 bases at J; junction bases unmatched: 6. Germline V gene data show CDR1 as LGHNA and CDR2 as YNFKEQ. CDR3 nucleotide sequence: TGTGCCAGCAGCCAAGGGGCAACAGGGGGACAAGAGACCCAGTACTTC. It specifies CASSQGATGGQETQYF.

This clone was seen only a few times. The rearrangement links TRBV4-3 to TRBJ2-4; 7 bases fit TRBD2. With 0 bases clipped from V and 7 bases from J, the junction kept 9 bases outside the gene matches. Germline CDR1 and CDR2: LGHNA and YSLEER. This CDR3 contains 16 residues. CDR3 sequence reads: CASSQDAGDRRNIQYF. Here the CDR3 DNA reads TGCGCCAGCAGCCAAGATGCGGGGGATCGTCGGAACATTCAGTACTTC.

V usage is TRBV19 and J usage is TRBJ1-1, with 7 bases matching TRBD1. Per germline, CDR1 LNHDA and CDR2 SQIVND (reference sequence). J was trimmed by 2 bases and V by 6 bases; bases with no gene match: 6. This CDR3 region has 14 residues. The CDR3 sequence is CASRLQGFNTEAFF. The CDR3 region has the DNA TGTGCCAGTAGATTACAGGGGTTCAACACTGAAGCTTTCTTT. Filled out from reference TRBV19 and TRBJ1-1, the complete variable domain reads DGGITQSPKYLFRKEGQNVTLSCEQNLNHDAMYWYRQDPGQGLRLIYYSQIVNDFQKGDIAEGYSVSREKKESFPLTVTSAQKNPTAFYLCASRLQGFNTEAFFGQGTRLTVV.

V and J are TRBV9 and TRBJ1-1; a weak D match, TRBD1 (6 bases). This CDR3 has 15 amino acids. Trimming cost V 3 bases and J 4 bases, with 16 bases left between them. Germline lookup yields CDR1 SGDLS and CDR2 YYNGEE. The CDR3 loop reads CASSEQGVMSTEAFF. CDR3 nucleotides: TGTGCCAGCAGCGAACAGGGCGTAATGAGCACTGAAGCTTTCTTT.

The chain recombines TRBV15 with TRBJ2-7, with D tentatively TRBD1 (6 bases). Germline-derived CDR1 and CDR2 are LNHNV and YYDKDF (reference sequence). Trimming took off 1 base at V and 2 bases at J, with 12 bases between the two ends. The CDR3 covers 15 residues. In DNA form, the CDR3 reads TGTGCCACCAGCAGAGCTGGCAGGGGCACCTACGAGCAGTACTTC. It is translated as CATSRAGRGTYEQYF.

This chain uses TRBV9 with TRBJ2-3; tentatively, D is TRBD2 (5 bases). Germline CDR1 SGDLS, CDR2 YYNGEE. The CDR3 runs to 16 residues. Trimming shortened V by 1 base and J by 1 base, and 13 bases separated the two germline ends. The CDR3 bases are TGTGCCAGCAGCGTACTTAGCGCGGCGGGCACAGATACGCAGTATTTT. It yields the protein CASSVLSAAGTDTQYF. The full variable domain, completed using reference TRBV9 and TRBJ2-3, is DSGVTQTPKHLITATGQRVTLRCSPRSGDLSVYWYQQSLDQGLQFLIQYYNGEERAKGNILERFSAQQFPDLHSELNLSSLELGDSALYFCASSVLSAAGTDTQYFGPGTRLTVL.

The V call is TRBV5-6, the J call TRBJ1-1, with D perhaps matching TRBD1 (5 bases). Germline V CDR1 and CDR2: SGHDT, YYEEEE. This CDR3 has 17 amino acids. The germline V and J ends were trimmed by 6 bases and 4 bases, with 25 bases remaining between them. CDR3 loop: CASNTPMAGRLSTEAFF. Written as DNA, the CDR3 is TGTGCCAGCAACACCCCCATGGCAGGGCGGTTAAGCACTGAAGCTTTCTTT. Full variable domain (outside the CDR3, taken from reference TRBV5-6 and TRBJ1-1): DAGVTQSPTHLIKTRGQQVTLRCSPKSGHDTVSWYQQALGQGPQFIFQYYEEEERQRGNFPDRFSGHQFPNYSSELNVNALLLGDSALYLCASNTPMAGRLSTEAFFGQGTRLTVV.

This clone was seen a few times. This sequence joins TRBV19 and TRBJ1-2; 7 nucleotides agree with TRBD1. This CDR3 comprises 15 residues. With 9 bases clipped from V and 4 bases from J, the junction kept 14 bases outside the gene matches. Germline V gene sequence: CDR1 LNHDA, CDR2 SQIVND (reference sequence). The CDR3 coding sequence is TGTGCCAGCAACCCAGGGGGGATTGGGGTCTATGGCTACACCTTC. Amino acid sequence: CASNPGGIGVYGYTF.

V and J are TRBV27 and TRBJ2-7, with 7 bases matching TRBD1. There are 16 residues in the CDR3. Germline V lookup: CDR1 MNHEY, CDR2 SMNVEV (reference sequence). V gave up 3 bases and J gave up 5 bases; unmatched junction bases: 13. The CDR3 DNA is TGTGCCAGCAGTTTTAGGGTGTGGGGACAGTACGACGAGCAGTACTTC. It specifies CASSFRVWGQYDEQYF.

This chain uses TRBV2 with TRBJ1-3; D call uncertain. V was clipped by 6 bases and J by 0 bases, with 9 bases between them. CDR3 length: 14 amino acids. The germline CDR1 and CDR2 sequences are SNHLY and FYNNEI. The chain's CDR3 is CASSLQLSGNTIYF. Written as DNA, the CDR3 is TGTGCCAGCAGCCTACAGCTCTCTGGAAACACCATATATTTT.

The gene calls are TRBV5-1 and TRBJ2-1; 7 nucleotides agree with TRBD1. Germline V gives CDR1 SGHRS, CDR2 YFSETQ. The CDR3 has 14 residues. V shed 7 bases, J shed 4 bases, and the junction held 8 bases outside the gene matches. The CDR3 DNA reads TGCGCCAGCGGACCCGGGACAGATTACAATGAGCAGTTCTTC. Translating gives CASGPGTDYNEQFF. The full variable domain, with the rest looked up from reference TRBV5-1 and TRBJ2-1, is KAGVTQTPRYLIKTRGQQVTLSCSPISGHRSVSWYQQTPGQGLQFLFEYFSETQRNKGNFPGRFSGRQFSNSRSEMNVSTLELGDSALYLCASGPGTDYNEQFFGPGTRLTVL.

This sequence joins TRBV19 and TRBJ2-2; possible D gene TRBD2, 6 bases. CDR1 and CDR2 (germline): LNHDA, SQIVND (reference sequence). The germline V and J ends were trimmed by 9 bases and 2 bases, with 10 bases remaining between them. CDR3 size: 13 residues. The CDR3 DNA follows: TGTGCCAGCGGGGGTGTTAACACCGGGGAGCTGTTTTTT. It translates to CASGGVNTGELFF.

The V call is TRBV5-1, the J call TRBJ2-5, with 9 bases identical to TRBD2. The CDR3 has 15 amino acids. Trimming at V came to 2 bases and at J to 5 bases, leaving 7 bases not matched to a gene. CDR1 and CDR2 from the germline V gene are SGHRS and YFSETQ. The CDR3 is CASSLLAGGTETQYF. CDR3 nucleotide sequence: TGCGCCAGCAGCTTACTAGCGGGTGGAACTGAGACCCAGTACTTC.

The V call is TRBV9, the J call TRBJ1-2, with D unresolved. V was pared by 4 bases and J by 4 bases, with 14 bases between. The CDR3 contains 14 residues. Germline CDR1 SGDLS, CDR2 YYNGEE. CDR3 DNA sequence: TGTGCCAGCAGCCTCCGGGAGTATAGCTATGGCTACACCTTC. Protein product: CASSLREYSYGYTF.

This chain connects TRBV19 to TRBJ1-2; the D gene is possibly TRBD1 (5 bases). CDR1 LNHDA and CDR2 SQIVND come from the germline V gene (reference sequence). Trimming took off 9 bases at V and 6 bases at J, with 23 bases between the two ends. This CDR3 comprises 15 residues. The CDR3 loop reads CARRPAPEGRDGYTF. CDR3 nucleotides: TGTGCCAGGAGGCCGGCCCCGGAAGGCAGGGATGGCTACACCTTC.

This chain connects TRBV6-5 to TRBJ1-2, with D possibly being TRBD1 (6 bases). There are 13 residues in the CDR3. CDR1 is MNHEY, CDR2 SVGAGI, per germline. V lost 6 bases and J lost 6, with 14 bases in between. The CDR3 bases are TGTGCCAGCAGGGGGGCGGGTTTAAATGGCTACACCTTC. Protein sequence: CASRGAGLNGYTF.

This sequence joins TRBV27 and TRBJ1-6, with TRBD1 identical over 9 bases. Germline loops: CDR1 MNHEY, CDR2 SMNVEV (reference sequence). The CDR3 sequence is 14 residues long. The ends lost 9 bases at V and 7 bases at J; junction bases unmatched: 7. CDR3 protein: CASGTGTGNSPLHF. CDR3 nucleotide sequence: TGTGCCAGTGGTACCGGGACAGGGAATTCACCCCTCCACTTT.

V gene TRBV27 combines with J gene TRBJ1-2, with a tentative D call TRBD1 (6 bases). Germline V gives CDR1 MNHEY, CDR2 SMNVEV (reference sequence). V was trimmed by 6 bases and J by 8 bases, leaving 19 bases between them. The CDR3 runs 14 residues. CDR3 DNA sequence: TGTGCCAGCAGACCCGGGACACCTTTATACGGCTACACCTTC. Its protein is CASRPGTPLYGYTF.

The rearrangement uses TRBV5-1 and TRBJ1-4; TRBD1 aligns across 11 bases. V lost 0 bases and J lost 4; bases outside the gene matches: 5. Germline CDR1 is SGHRS and CDR2 is YFSETQ. The CDR3 extends over 17 amino acids. In DNA form, the CDR3 reads TGCGCCAGCAGCTTGGGGACAGGGGGCGAGGTTAATGAAAAACTGTTTTTT. This gives the protein CASSLGTGGEVNEKLFF. The full variable domain, completed using reference TRBV5-1 and TRBJ1-4, is KAGVTQTPRYLIKTRGQQVTLSCSPISGHRSVSWYQQTPGQGLQFLFEYFSETQRNKGNFPGRFSGRQFSNSRSEMNVSTLELGDSALYLCASSLGTGGEVNEKLFFGSGTQLSVL.

This chain links TRBV18 with TRBJ1-2; D gene ambiguous. This CDR3 contains 11 residues. Germline V lookup: CDR1 KGHSH, CDR2 LQKENI. Trimming removed 5 bases at V and 3 bases at J, with 4 bases between. CDR3 loop: CASSSDYGYTF. The CDR3 bases are TGTGCCAGCTCATCCGACTATGGCTACACCTTC.

The V gene is TRBV19, the J gene TRBJ1-2; 10 bases agree with TRBD1. Germline lookup yields CDR1 LNHDA and CDR2 SQIVND (reference sequence). CDR3 length: 14 residues. Germline trimming cut 6 bases from V and 0 bases from J; bases unmatched to any gene: 1. The CDR3 is CASRGQGTNYGYTF. As DNA, the CDR3 is TGTGCCAGTAGGGGACAGGGGACTAACTATGGCTACACCTTC.